This T cell receptor beta chain stems from a study of a mutant IDH1 vaccine in newly diagnosed glioma. The wider study: Patients had eight vaccinations, in weeks 1, 3, 5, 7, 11, 15, 19 and 23.

This clone was seen only once. What it binds is unknown. The time point was: week 11, during vaccination. With topical imiquimod, each dose of the vaccine consisted of 300 ug of mutant IDH1 20-mer peptide. Clones were read by immunoSEQ multiplex PCR, and TCRdb kept only the in-frame ones, dropping some. The sample consists of 110,000 or so clones, roughly 90% of them appearing once. The CDR3 contains 15 residues. Per the germline V gene, CDR1 is MNHEY and CDR2 is SMNVEV (reference sequence). The junction had 7 bases not matched to a gene; V was cut back by 5 bases and J by 4 bases. Here the sequenced sample was PBMCs, taken from a glioma patient whose treatment included an IDH1 peptide vaccine. V is TRBV27 and J is TRBJ2-2; TRBD1 matches 7 bases. The TCR originated in a woman aged 50 to 65 with glioma. The CDR3 coding sequence is TGTGCCAGCAGTCCTCAGACAGGGCGCACCGGGGAGCTGTTTTTT. Its protein is CASSPQTGRTGELFF.